These 14 T cell receptor beta chains were all obtained from the same sample, sequenced in a study of OX40 agonist ivuxolimab in advanced cancers. The assay was immunoSEQ multiplex PCR, and TCRdb's table has in-frame clones only and misses some. Of roughly 120,000 clones detected, just under 95% appear once; the ten largest clones hold around 0.84%. The specimen was CD4+ or CD8+ T cells sorted from blood, collected in a trial of the OX40 agonist ivuxolimab. Every receptor here comes from an adult with an advanced solid tumor such as melanoma, head and neck, liver or kidney cancer.

This sequence joins TRBV28 and TRBJ2-3, with D uncertain. V was trimmed by 7 bases and J by 3 bases, leaving 8 bases between them. The CDR3 loop spans 12 amino acids. CDR1 and CDR2 (germline): MDHEN, SYDVKM. The CDR3 is CASKIETDTQYF. In DNA form, the CDR3 reads TGTGCCAGCAAGATTGAAACAGATACGCAGTATTTT.

The genes are TRBV30 and TRBJ1-5; D is ambiguous. The germline V gene has CDR1 GTSNPN and CDR2 SVGIG (reference sequence). With 4 bases removed from V and 1 base from J, the gap between germline ends came to 8 bases. CDR3 length: 13 residues. The CDR3 is CAWTMGSNQPQHF. The DNA for the CDR3 is TGTGCCTGGACGATGGGGAGCAATCAGCCCCAGCATTTT.

The chain employs TRBV7-6 and TRBJ1-1; possibly TRBD1 for D (6 bases). There are 16 residues in the CDR3. CDR1 is SGHVS and CDR2 is FNYEAQ in the germline V gene. The V and J ends lost 5 bases and 6 bases respectively, with 22 bases between them. CDR3 coding DNA: TGTGCCAGCAGCCGAGTCGCATCTCGGTGGGGGCCTGAAGCTTTCTTT. Encoded protein: CASSRVASRWGPEAFF.

The V gene is TRBV6-4, the J gene TRBJ2-7; tentatively, D is TRBD1 (7 bases). Trimming cost V 2 bases and J 3 bases, with 17 bases left between them. The germline gives CDR1 MRHNA, CDR2 SNTAGT. The CDR3 covers 16 residues. For the CDR3, the DNA is TGTGCCAGCAGTGACCGCGCGAGGCGGGACAGCTACGAGCAGTACTTC. This encodes CASSDRARRDSYEQYF.

This clone was observed once. The chain carries TRBV28 and TRBJ1-1; no firm D call. Trimming took 2 bases from V and 5 from J, leaving 3 bases between them. The CDR3 has 11 amino acids. Germline CDR1 and CDR2: MDHEN and SYDVKM. The CDR3 here is CASSLPTEAFF. The CDR3 DNA reads TGTGCCAGCAGTTTACCGACTGAAGCTTTCTTT.

The V call is TRBV5-4, the J call TRBJ2-2; D unclear. V was pared by 2 bases and J by 3 bases, with 5 bases between. The CDR3 runs 13 residues. The germline gives CDR1 SGHNT, CDR2 YYREEE (reference sequence). CDR3 loop: CASSLEYTGELFF. The CDR3, as DNA: TGTGCCAGCAGCTTAGAGTACACCGGGGAGCTGTTTTTT.

The chain couples TRBV27 to TRBJ2-5; D gene unclear. The J call may be incorrect, as the DNA end agrees better with TRBJ2-7. CDR1 and CDR2 (germline): MNHEY, SMNVEV (reference sequence). This CDR3 is 11 amino acids long. CDR3 region: CASSGPYEQYF. In DNA form, the CDR3 reads TGTGCCAGCAGTGGGCCCTACGAGCAGTACTTC.

This chain connects TRBV10-3 to TRBJ2-7, with TRBD2 matching over 7 bases. This CDR3 contains 12 residues. The V gene's germline CDR1 is ENHRY and CDR2 SYGVKD. The ends lost 5 bases at V and 5 bases at J; junction bases unmatched: 3. CDR3: CAISRLADEQYF. As DNA, the CDR3 is TGTGCCATCAGTCGACTAGCTGACGAGCAGTACTTC.

The chain combines TRBV7-9 with TRBJ2-7; 10 bases match TRBD2. There are 15 residues in the CDR3. Germline values: CDR1 SEHNR, CDR2 FQNEAQ (reference sequence). After removal of 5 bases from V and 1 base from J, the junction contained 5 bases not matched to a gene. The CDR3 DNA follows: TGTGCCAGCAGCCTCCCGACTAGCGGGTCCTACGAGCAGTACTTC. Amino acid sequence: CASSLPTSGSYEQYF. Combining the CDR3 with reference TRBV7-9 and TRBJ2-7 gives the whole variable domain DTGVSQNPRHKITKRGQNVTFRCDPISEHNRLYWYRQTLGQGPEFLTYFQNEAQLEKSRLLSDRFSAERPKGSFSTLEIQRTEQGDSAMYLCASSLPTSGSYEQYFGPGTRLTVT.

This clone was recorded only once. The chain links TRBV11-3 to TRBJ2-5; 11 nucleotides line up with TRBD1. V dropped 5 bases and J dropped 2; count of bases not matched to a gene: 1. Looked up from germline, CDR1 is SGHNT and CDR2 is YENEEA. CDR3 length: 14 amino acids. The CDR3 here is CASSRDRGQETQYF. The CDR3 nucleotides are TGTGCCAGCAGCCGGGACAGGGGGCAAGAGACCCAGTACTTC.

The chain carries TRBV13 and TRBJ2-7; tentative D call: TRBD1 (5 bases). CDR1 and CDR2 (germline): PRHDT, FYEKMQ (reference sequence). Trimming pared 6 bases from V and 3 bases from J, leaving 15 bases between. The CDR3 spans 14 residues. CDR3 in DNA: TGTGCCAGCAGAAAAAGTTCCAGGGACTACGAGCAGTACTTC. Protein: CASRKSSRDYEQYF.

The chain joins TRBV4-3 to TRBJ1-1, with a possible D match to TRBD1 (6 bases). In germline, CDR1 is LGHNA, CDR2 YSLEER. Trimming left V 0 bases short and J 4 bases short, with 12 bases between. This CDR3 contains 15 residues. CDR3 bases: TGCGCCAGCAGCCAAGAAGGGGGGCGCGCCACTGAAGCTTTCTTT. This codes for CASSQEGGRATEAFF.

This clone was found once. The V and J genes are TRBV7-9 and TRBJ2-7; 7 positions agree with TRBD2. CDR3 length: 14 residues. The V and J ends lost 7 bases and 2 bases, in that order; junction bases with no gene match: 8. Germline CDR1 reads SEHNR; CDR2 reads FQNEAQ (reference sequence). CDR3 DNA sequence: TGTGCCAGCACCATGTCCGGGACTACCTACGAGCAGTACTTC. Its translation is CASTMSGTTYEQYF.

The rearrangement links TRBV4-1 to TRBJ1-3; no firm D call. Trimming stripped 1 base from V and 4 bases from J, with 11 bases between. Germline CDR1 and CDR2: MGHRA and YSYEKL. The CDR3 runs to 15 residues. The CDR3 nucleotides are TGCGCCAGCAGCCAAGCAGGCCTCGAGGGAAACACCATATATTTT. Its translation is CASSQAGLEGNTIYF.